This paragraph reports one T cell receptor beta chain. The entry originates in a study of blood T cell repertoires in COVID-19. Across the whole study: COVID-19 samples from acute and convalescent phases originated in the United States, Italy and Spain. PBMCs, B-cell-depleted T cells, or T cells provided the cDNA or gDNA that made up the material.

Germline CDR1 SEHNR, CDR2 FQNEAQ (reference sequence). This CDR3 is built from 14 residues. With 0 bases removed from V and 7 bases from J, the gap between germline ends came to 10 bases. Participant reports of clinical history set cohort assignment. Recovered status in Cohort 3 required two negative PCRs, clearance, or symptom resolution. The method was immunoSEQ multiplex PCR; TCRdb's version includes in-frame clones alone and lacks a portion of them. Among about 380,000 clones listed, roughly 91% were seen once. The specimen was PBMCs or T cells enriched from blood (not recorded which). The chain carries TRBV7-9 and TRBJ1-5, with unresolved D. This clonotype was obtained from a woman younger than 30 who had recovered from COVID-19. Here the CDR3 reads CASSLAGGSQPQHF. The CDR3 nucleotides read TGTGCCAGCAGCTTAGCGGGAGGGTCCCAGCCCCAGCATTTT.